The rows below give T cell receptor beta chains drawn from one sample of a study of T cells after yellow fever vaccination. One entry per CDR3 protein results from TCRdb running MiXCR on the 5' RACE reads. The repertoire consists of hundreds of thousands of distinct CDR3 sequences, with around 12% occurring once and the leading ten covering more than 12%. The sample consisted of PBMCs, taken on the day of the yellow fever booster vaccination. Every receptor here comes from a man aged 25 to 40 who received the YFV17D yellow fever vaccine. The CDR3 runs from the conserved cysteine through the conserved F or W. D genes are given only for firm matches. Not all rows give a size; the values are once, few, many and, for expanded clones, a class.

clone_size: .
j_call: TRBJ2-3
d_call: .
v_call: TRBV28
cdr3_aa: CASSLPLDTQYF
cdr3_nt: TGTGCCAGCAGTCTACCTTTGGATACGCAGTATTTT

clone_size: few
j_call: TRBJ2-1
d_call: TRBD2
v_call: TRBV20-1
cdr3_aa: CSASSPGLAGPGYEQFF
cdr3_nt: TGCAGTGCTAGTTCTCCGGGACTAGCGGGACCCGGGTATGAGCAGTTCTTC

clone_size: .
j_call: TRBJ2-2
d_call: .
v_call: TRBV4-2
cdr3_aa: CASLGGLSYTGELFF
cdr3_nt: TGTGCCAGCCTCGGGGGTCTATCGTACACCGGGGAGCTGTTTTTT

clone_size: few
j_call: TRBJ2-1
d_call: .
v_call: TRBV20-1
cdr3_aa: CSAPGPLGNEQFF
cdr3_nt: TGCAGTGCTCCGGGACCCCTGGGAAATGAGCAGTTCTTC

clone_size: many
j_call: TRBJ2-7
d_call: .
v_call: TRBV7-3
cdr3_aa: CASSTISGYEQYF
cdr3_nt: TGTGCCAGCAGCACCATCAGCGGTTACGAGCAGTACTTC

clone_size: few
j_call: TRBJ2-7
d_call: TRBD1
v_call: TRBV4-2
cdr3_aa: CASSQVGVFGTGFSYEQYF
cdr3_nt: TGTGCCAGCAGCCAAGTGGGAGTCTTCGGGACAGGGTTCTCCTACGAGCAGTACTTC

clone_size: few
j_call: TRBJ2-2
d_call: TRBD2
v_call: TRBV7-2
cdr3_aa: CASSQRGSGSKGTGELFF
cdr3_nt: TGTGCCAGCAGCCAGCGCGGTAGCGGGAGTAAGGGAACCGGGGAGCTGTTTTTT

clone_size: .
j_call: TRBJ1-2
d_call: .
v_call: TRBV6-5
cdr3_aa: CASSYSGRGTVGYTF
cdr3_nt: TGTGCCAGCAGTTACTCGGGGAGAGGCACAGTCGGCTACACCTTC

clone_size: few
j_call: TRBJ2-5
d_call: TRBD1
v_call: TRBV5-6
cdr3_aa: CASSFGRGRLETQYF
cdr3_nt: TGTGCCAGCAGCTTTGGCAGGGGGCGGTTAGAGACCCAGTACTTC

clone_size: few
j_call: TRBJ2-4
d_call: TRBD1
v_call: TRBV9
cdr3_aa: CASSPPAVGQGPRGIQYF
cdr3_nt: TGTGCCAGCAGCCCACCTGCTGTAGGACAGGGGCCCCGGGGCATTCAGTACTTC

clone_size: .
j_call: TRBJ2-1
d_call: .
v_call: TRBV30
cdr3_aa: CAWSVTNYEQFF
cdr3_nt: TGTGCCTGGAGTGTGACGAACTATGAGCAGTTCTTC

clone_size: many
j_call: TRBJ2-1
d_call: .
v_call: TRBV7-8
cdr3_aa: CASSLGLDYNEQFF
cdr3_nt: TGTGCCAGCAGCTTGGGACTTGACTACAATGAGCAGTTCTTC

clone_size: few
j_call: TRBJ1-2
d_call: .
v_call: TRBV18
cdr3_aa: CASSPGQEGYGYTF
cdr3_nt: TGTGCCAGCTCACCAGGGCAGGAGGGCTATGGCTACACCTTC

clone_size: many
j_call: TRBJ2-2
d_call: .
v_call: TRBV7-2
cdr3_aa: CASSFKSRWTGELFF
cdr3_nt: TGTGCCAGCAGCTTTAAGTCCCGGTGGACCGGGGAGCTGTTTTTT

clone_size: .
j_call: TRBJ2-3
d_call: .
v_call: TRBV10-3
cdr3_aa: CAISETEGGDTQYF
cdr3_nt: TGTGCCATCAGTGAGACCGAGGGGGGTGATACGCAGTATTTT

clone_size: .
j_call: TRBJ1-2
d_call: .
v_call: TRBV4-3
cdr3_aa: CASSQTGPYGYTF
cdr3_nt: TGCGCCAGCAGCCAAACGGGACCATATGGCTACACCTTC

clone_size: few
j_call: TRBJ2-2
d_call: TRBD2
v_call: TRBV5-1
cdr3_aa: CASSRGLATNTGELFF
cdr3_nt: TGCGCCAGCAGCCGGGGACTAGCGACGAACACCGGGGAGCTGTTTTTT

clone_size: .
j_call: TRBJ2-2
d_call: .
v_call: TRBV7-2
cdr3_aa: CASSLGAYGGELFF
cdr3_nt: TGTGCCAGCAGCTTAGGGGCCTACGGGGGGGAGCTGTTTTTT

clone_size: few
j_call: TRBJ2-7
d_call: .
v_call: TRBV6-1
cdr3_aa: CASSQTIGLGSYEQYF
cdr3_nt: TGTGCCAGCAGCCAAACGATCGGACTCGGATCCTACGAGCAGTACTTC

clone_size: few
j_call: TRBJ2-1
d_call: TRBD1
v_call: TRBV10-3
cdr3_aa: CAISEFAPGQGPNEQFF
cdr3_nt: TGTGCCATCAGTGAGTTCGCCCCGGGACAGGGCCCCAATGAGCAGTTCTTC

clone_size: few
j_call: TRBJ2-7
d_call: .
v_call: TRBV7-2
cdr3_aa: CASSLAGSGTSEQYF
cdr3_nt: TGTGCCAGCAGCTTAGCGGGGAGCGGGACAAGCGAGCAGTACTTC

clone_size: .
j_call: TRBJ2-2
d_call: TRBD2
v_call: TRBV28
cdr3_aa: CASSFTLGGGAGELFF
cdr3_nt: TGTGCCAGCAGTTTCACCCTCGGGGGAGGGGCCGGGGAGCTGTTTTTT

clone_size: few
j_call: TRBJ2-4
d_call: .
v_call: TRBV5-1
cdr3_aa: CASSLARDMDKNIQYF
cdr3_nt: TGCGCCAGCAGCTTGGCCAGGGATATGGACAAAAACATTCAGTACTTC

clone_size: many
j_call: TRBJ2-5
d_call: .
v_call: TRBV5-6
cdr3_aa: CASSLTVQETQYF
cdr3_nt: TGTGCCAGCAGCTTGACAGTCCAAGAGACCCAGTACTTC

clone_size: .
j_call: TRBJ2-5
d_call: .
v_call: TRBV9
cdr3_aa: CASSIGAGGRQETQYF
cdr3_nt: TGTGCCAGCAGTATAGGGGCAGGGGGGAGGCAAGAGACCCAGTACTTC

clone_size: .
j_call: TRBJ2-1
d_call: TRBD2
v_call: TRBV5-1
cdr3_aa: CASSFTSGPGDEQFF
cdr3_nt: TGCGCCAGCAGCTTTACTAGCGGGCCTGGGGATGAGCAGTTCTTC

clone_size: .
j_call: TRBJ1-2
d_call: .
v_call: TRBV4-3
cdr3_aa: CASSQDRWEGARGYTF
cdr3_nt: TGCGCCAGCAGCCAAGATAGGTGGGAAGGAGCGCGTGGCTACACCTTC

clone_size: few
j_call: TRBJ1-6
d_call: .
v_call: TRBV21-1
cdr3_aa: CASSKKSPLHF
cdr3_nt: TGTGCCAGCAGCAAAAAGTCACCCCTCCACTTT

clone_size: many
j_call: TRBJ2-5
d_call: .
v_call: TRBV6-2/TRBV6-3
cdr3_aa: CASSYSRAQETQYF
cdr3_nt: TGTGCCAGCAGTTACAGCCGGGCCCAAGAGACCCAGTACTTC

clone_size: .
j_call: TRBJ2-5
d_call: .
v_call: TRBV5-4
cdr3_aa: CASSLEGRYETQYF
cdr3_nt: TGTGCCAGCAGCTTGGAGGGAAGGTACGAGACCCAGTACTTC

clone_size: .
j_call: TRBJ2-7
d_call: .
v_call: TRBV7-2
cdr3_aa: CASSPILGREQYF
cdr3_nt: TGTGCCAGCAGCCCCATACTAGGGAGAGAGCAGTACTTC

clone_size: .
j_call: TRBJ2-2
d_call: TRBD1
v_call: TRBV29-1
cdr3_aa: CSVAWTGKNTGELFF
cdr3_nt: TGCAGCGTTGCTTGGACAGGCAAAAACACCGGGGAGCTGTTTTTT

clone_size: few
j_call: TRBJ2-1
d_call: .
v_call: TRBV9
cdr3_aa: CASSVAAARNNEQFF
cdr3_nt: TGTGCCAGCAGCGTAGCGGCGGCTAGAAATAATGAGCAGTTCTTC

clone_size: .
j_call: TRBJ2-1
d_call: .
v_call: TRBV24-1
cdr3_aa: CATSEYTVSSYNEQFF
cdr3_nt: TGTGCCACCAGTGAGTATACCGTGAGCTCCTACAATGAGCAGTTCTTC

clone_size: few
j_call: TRBJ1-5
d_call: .
v_call: TRBV10-3
cdr3_aa: CAIGGSGQPQHF
cdr3_nt: TGTGCCATCGGGGGATCGGGTCAGCCCCAGCATTTT

clone_size: .
j_call: TRBJ2-1
d_call: .
v_call: TRBV20-1
cdr3_aa: CSASMGLRSEQFF
cdr3_nt: TGCAGTGCTAGCATGGGACTTAGGAGTGAGCAGTTCTTC

clone_size: .
j_call: TRBJ2-7
d_call: .
v_call: TRBV20-1
cdr3_aa: CSARYPGDYEQYF
cdr3_nt: TGCAGTGCTAGATACCCGGGCGACTACGAGCAGTACTTC

clone_size: few
j_call: TRBJ2-3
d_call: .
v_call: TRBV29-1
cdr3_aa: CSGGGGNTDTQYF
cdr3_nt: TGCAGCGGTGGAGGAGGTAACACAGATACGCAGTATTTT

clone_size: .
j_call: TRBJ2-7
d_call: TRBD1
v_call: TRBV6-1
cdr3_aa: CASTRTGTPYEQYF
cdr3_nt: TGTGCCAGCACACGGACAGGGACACCCTACGAGCAGTACTTC

clone_size: .
j_call: TRBJ2-5
d_call: .
v_call: TRBV5-1
cdr3_aa: CASSLPRYQETQYF
cdr3_nt: TGCGCCAGCAGCTTACCACGATACCAAGAGACCCAGTACTTC

clone_size: few
j_call: TRBJ1-6
d_call: .
v_call: TRBV20-1
cdr3_aa: CSARVQGNSPLHF
cdr3_nt: TGCAGTGCTAGAGTACAGGGAAATTCACCCCTCCACTTT

clone_size: few
j_call: TRBJ2-5
d_call: .
v_call: TRBV20-1
cdr3_aa: CSASHHRGQGGLETQYF
cdr3_nt: TGCAGTGCTAGTCACCATCGTGGGCAGGGCGGATTGGAGACCCAGTACTTC

clone_size: many
j_call: TRBJ2-5
d_call: .
v_call: TRBV7-2
cdr3_aa: CASSPDRGRQETQYF
cdr3_nt: TGTGCCAGCAGCCCTGATAGGGGGAGGCAAGAGACCCAGTACTTC

clone_size: few
j_call: TRBJ1-1
d_call: .
v_call: TRBV7-9
cdr3_aa: CASSLEVLNTEAFF
cdr3_nt: TGTGCCAGCAGCCTAGAAGTCTTGAACACTGAAGCTTTCTTT

clone_size: few
j_call: TRBJ2-1
d_call: .
v_call: TRBV6-5
cdr3_aa: CASSYSLGEQFF
cdr3_nt: TGTGCCAGCAGTTACTCGTTGGGTGAGCAGTTCTTC

clone_size: .
j_call: TRBJ2-1
d_call: .
v_call: TRBV7-2
cdr3_aa: CASSYYSTEFNEQFF
cdr3_nt: TGTGCCAGCAGCTACTACAGTACAGAGTTTAATGAGCAGTTCTTC